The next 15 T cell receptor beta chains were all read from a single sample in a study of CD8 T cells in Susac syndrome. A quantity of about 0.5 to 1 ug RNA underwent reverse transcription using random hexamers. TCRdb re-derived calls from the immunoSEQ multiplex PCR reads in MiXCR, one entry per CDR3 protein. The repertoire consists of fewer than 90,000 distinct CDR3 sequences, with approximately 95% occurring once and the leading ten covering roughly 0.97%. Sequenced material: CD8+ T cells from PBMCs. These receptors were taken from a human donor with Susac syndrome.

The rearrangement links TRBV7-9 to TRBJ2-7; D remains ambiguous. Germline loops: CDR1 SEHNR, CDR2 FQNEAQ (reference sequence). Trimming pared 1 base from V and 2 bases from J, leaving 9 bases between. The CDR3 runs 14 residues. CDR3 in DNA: TGTGCCAGCAGCTTAGTGCCCAGCCCCTACGAGCAGTACTTC. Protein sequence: CASSLVPSPYEQYF.

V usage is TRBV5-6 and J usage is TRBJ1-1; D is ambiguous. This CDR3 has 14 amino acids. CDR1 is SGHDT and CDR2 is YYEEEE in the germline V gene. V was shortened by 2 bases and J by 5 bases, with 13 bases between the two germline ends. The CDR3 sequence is CASSFGPRATEAFF. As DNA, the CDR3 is TGTGCCAGCAGCTTTGGCCCCCGTGCGACTGAAGCTTTCTTT.

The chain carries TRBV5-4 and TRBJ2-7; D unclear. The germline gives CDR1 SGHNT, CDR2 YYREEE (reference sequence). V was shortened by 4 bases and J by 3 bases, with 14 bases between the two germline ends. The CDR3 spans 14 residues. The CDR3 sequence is CASSADPSGYEQYF. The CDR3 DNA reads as TGTGCCAGCAGCGCAGACCCTTCTGGCTACGAGCAGTACTTC.

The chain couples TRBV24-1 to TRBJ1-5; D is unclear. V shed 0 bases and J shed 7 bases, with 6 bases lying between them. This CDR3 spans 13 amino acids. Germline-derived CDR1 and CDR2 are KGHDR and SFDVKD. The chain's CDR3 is CATSDLGRQPQHF. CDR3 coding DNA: TGTGCCACCAGTGATTTGGGGCGGCAGCCCCAGCATTTT.

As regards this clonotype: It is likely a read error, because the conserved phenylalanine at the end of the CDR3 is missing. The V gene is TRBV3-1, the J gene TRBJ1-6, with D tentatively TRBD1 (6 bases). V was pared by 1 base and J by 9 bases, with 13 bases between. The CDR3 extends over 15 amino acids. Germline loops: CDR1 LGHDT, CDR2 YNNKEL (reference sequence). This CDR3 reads CASSQGGGSFSPLHL. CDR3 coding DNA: TGTGCCAGCAGCCAAGGCGGGGGCTCTTTTTCACCCCTCCACCTT.

The CDR3 reads CASSEADYTAEQYF. The CDR3 DNA reads TGTGCCAGCAGTGAAGCGGACTACACGGCTGAGCAGTACTTC. The V gene is TRBV2, the J gene TRBJ2-7; D possibly corresponds to TRBD2 (6 bases). The germline CDR1 and CDR2 sequences are SNHLY and FYNNEI. The CDR3 is 14 amino acids. The V and J ends lost 0 bases and 7 bases respectively, with 13 bases between them. The complete variable domain, with remaining parts taken from reference TRBV2 and TRBJ2-7, reads EPEVTQTPSHQVTQMGQEVILRCVPISNHLYFYWYRQILGQKVEFLVSFYNNEISEKSEIFDDQFSVERPDGSNFTLKIRSTKLEDSAMYFCASSEADYTAEQYFGPGTRLTVT.

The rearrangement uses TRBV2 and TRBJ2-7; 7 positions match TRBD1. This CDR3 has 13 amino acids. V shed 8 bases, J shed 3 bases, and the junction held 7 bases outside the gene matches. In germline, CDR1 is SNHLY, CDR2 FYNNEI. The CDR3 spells CASGSGDSYEQYF. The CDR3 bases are TGTGCCAGCGGCTCCGGGGACAGCTACGAGCAGTACTTC.

The CDR3, as DNA: TGTGCCAGCAGTTACGGGGGACGGACCTACGAGCAGTACTTC. This sequence encodes CASSYGGRTYEQYF. V gene TRBV6-5 combines with J gene TRBJ2-7; D possibly uses TRBD1 or TRBD2 (5 bases each). With 2 bases removed from V and 2 bases from J, the gap between germline ends came to 10 bases. The germline V gene encodes CDR1 MNHEY and CDR2 SVGAGI. The CDR3 spans 14 residues.

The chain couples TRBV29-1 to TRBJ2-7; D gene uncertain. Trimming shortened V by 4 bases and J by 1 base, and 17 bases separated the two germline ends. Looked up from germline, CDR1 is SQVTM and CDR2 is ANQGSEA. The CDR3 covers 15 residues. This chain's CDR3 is CSVARGDDGSYEQYF. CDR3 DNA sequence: TGCAGCGTTGCGCGAGGAGACGACGGGTCCTACGAGCAGTACTTC.

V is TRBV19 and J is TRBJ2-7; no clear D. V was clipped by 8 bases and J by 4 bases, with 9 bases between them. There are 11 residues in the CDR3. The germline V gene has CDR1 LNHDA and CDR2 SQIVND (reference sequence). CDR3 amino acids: CASGPAYEQYF. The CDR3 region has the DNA TGTGCCAGTGGTCCTGCTTACGAGCAGTACTTC.

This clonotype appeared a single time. CDR3 amino acids: CASSLGVGYGYTF. As DNA, the CDR3 is TGTGCCAGCAGTTTAGGAGTTGGCTATGGCTACACCTTC. V gene TRBV12-3 or TRBV12-4 combines with J gene TRBJ1-2; D gene unclear. V shed 1 base and J shed 4 bases, with 7 bases lying between them. The CDR3 consists of 13 residues.

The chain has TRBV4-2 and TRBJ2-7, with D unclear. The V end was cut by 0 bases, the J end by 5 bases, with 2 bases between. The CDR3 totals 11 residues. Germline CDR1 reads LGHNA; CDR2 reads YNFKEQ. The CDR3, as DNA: TGTGCCAGCAGCCAAGAACACGAGCAGTACTTC. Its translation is CASSQEHEQYF.

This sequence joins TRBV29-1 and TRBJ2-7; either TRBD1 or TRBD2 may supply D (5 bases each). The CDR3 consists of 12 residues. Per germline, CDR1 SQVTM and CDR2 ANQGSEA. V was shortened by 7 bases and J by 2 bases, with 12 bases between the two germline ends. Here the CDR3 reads CSARDGAYEQYF. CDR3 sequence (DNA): TGCAGCGCACGGGACGGAGCCTACGAGCAGTACTTC.

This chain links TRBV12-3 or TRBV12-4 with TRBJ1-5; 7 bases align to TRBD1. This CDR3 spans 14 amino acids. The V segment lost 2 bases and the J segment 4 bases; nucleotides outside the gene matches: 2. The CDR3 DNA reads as TGTGCCAGCAGTTTATGGGACAGAAATCAGCCCCAGCATTTT. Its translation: CASSLWDRNQPQHF.

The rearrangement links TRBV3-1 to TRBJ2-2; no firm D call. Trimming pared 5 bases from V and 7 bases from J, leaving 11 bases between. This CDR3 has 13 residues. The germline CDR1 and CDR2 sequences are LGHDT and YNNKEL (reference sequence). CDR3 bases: TGTGCCAGCAGCTCGCTTTACGGCGGGGAGCTGTTTTTT. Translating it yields CASSSLYGGELFF. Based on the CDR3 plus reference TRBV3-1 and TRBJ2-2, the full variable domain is DTAVSQTPKYLVTQMGNDKSIKCEQNLGHDTMYWYKQDSKKFLKIMFSYNNKELIINETVPNRFSPKSPDKAHLNLHINSLELGDSAVYFCASSSLYGGELFFGEGSRLTVL.